The 9 T cell receptor beta chains reported below all come from one sample, sequenced in a study of response to subunit inactivated influenza vaccine. MiXCR, run by TCRdb on the RT-PCR reads, gives a single entry per CDR3 protein. The sample shows around 710,000 distinct CDR3 sequences, approximately 15% of them seen only once. Here the sequenced sample was PBMCs from blood, taken 14 to 15 days before vaccination. The receptors stem from a man between 45 and 60 years old who received an inactivated influenza vaccine.

This clonotype was picked up a small number of times. V is TRBV10-3 and J is TRBJ1-1, with 7 bases matching TRBD1. The junction had 4 bases not matched to a gene; V was cut back by 5 bases and J by 1 base. Germline V gene sequence: CDR1 ENHRY, CDR2 SYGVKD. The CDR3 is made up of 14 amino acids. The CDR3 region is CAISKQGPNTEAFF. For the CDR3, the DNA is TGTGCCATCAGTAAACAGGGGCCGAACACTGAAGCTTTCTTT.

In this sample, this clonotype turned up a few times. The V gene is TRBV28, the J gene TRBJ1-2; 9 bases are shared with TRBD1. The V gene's germline CDR1 is MDHEN and CDR2 SYDVKM. J was trimmed by 4 bases and V by 5 bases; bases with no gene match: 8. The CDR3 loop spans 15 amino acids. The CDR3 region is CASSAYRDRVYGYTF. CDR3 coding DNA: TGTGCCAGCAGTGCGTACCGGGACAGGGTCTATGGCTACACCTTC.

V usage is TRBV24-1 and J usage is TRBJ2-4, with D possibly TRBD1 on 6 matching bases. The CDR3 consists of 17 residues. V lost 5 bases and J lost 0, with 16 bases in between. CDR1 is KGHDR, CDR2 SFDVKD, per germline. The CDR3, as DNA: TGTGCCACCAGTGCATCGTGGGACACCGTAGCCAAAAACATTCAGTACTTC. It specifies CATSASWDTVAKNIQYF.

This clonotype appeared many times. The chain carries TRBV14 and TRBJ2-3; D ambiguous. The CDR3 has 11 residues. V lost 5 bases, J lost 2 bases, and 2 bases lay in between. The germline V gene has CDR1 SGHDN and CDR2 FVKESK. CDR3 amino acids: CASSYTDTQYF. The CDR3 DNA reads TGTGCCAGCAGCTACACAGATACGCAGTATTTT.

The chain carries TRBV5-1 and TRBJ2-2, with TRBD1 matching over 12 bases. Trimming cost V 5 bases and J 5 bases; bases outside gene matches: 7. Per the germline V gene, CDR1 is SGHRS and CDR2 is YFSETQ. The CDR3 is 16 residues long. The CDR3 spells CASRSGQGAQTGELFF. The CDR3 DNA is TGCGCCAGCAGGTCGGGACAGGGGGCACAGACCGGGGAGCTGTTTTTT.

The chain uses TRBV5-1 and TRBJ1-2; weak D call: TRBD1 (5 bases). From germline, CDR1 is SGHRS and CDR2 YFSETQ. Trimming left V 4 bases short and J 5 bases short, with 18 bases between. This CDR3 comprises 15 residues. CDR3 coding DNA: TGCGCCAGCAGCCTAGGGAACAGGTTGCGATATGGCTACACCTTC. This codes for CASSLGNRLRYGYTF.

Many counts were recorded for this clonotype. The chain employs TRBV6-5 and TRBJ2-1; a possible D gene is TRBD2 (6 bases). The CDR3 has 12 residues. The germline V gene encodes CDR1 MNHEY and CDR2 SVGAGI. The V end was cut by 6 bases, the J end by 6 bases, with 9 bases between. The CDR3 sequence is CASRGLGNEQFF. The CDR3 DNA reads as TGTGCCAGCAGGGGACTCGGCAATGAGCAGTTCTTC.

Only a few counts were recorded for this clonotype. The chain uses TRBV7-2 and TRBJ2-7; possibly TRBD2 for D (5 bases). Germline CDR1 SGHTA, CDR2 FQGNSA. V lost 5 bases, J lost 1 base, and 12 bases lay in between. The CDR3 length is 14 residues. The CDR3 coding sequence is TGTGCCAGCAGCCCCGCGGGCAATTCCTACGAGCAGTACTTC. Translated: CASSPAGNSYEQYF.

This sequence joins TRBV5-1 and TRBJ2-1; D gene unclear. Germline V gene data show CDR1 as SGHRS and CDR2 as YFSETQ. This CDR3 is 11 amino acids long. V lost 4 bases to trimming and J lost 9 bases, with 8 bases between them. Here the CDR3 DNA reads TGCGCCAGCAGCACCATTAGTGAGCAGTTCTTC. Its protein is CASSTISEQFF.